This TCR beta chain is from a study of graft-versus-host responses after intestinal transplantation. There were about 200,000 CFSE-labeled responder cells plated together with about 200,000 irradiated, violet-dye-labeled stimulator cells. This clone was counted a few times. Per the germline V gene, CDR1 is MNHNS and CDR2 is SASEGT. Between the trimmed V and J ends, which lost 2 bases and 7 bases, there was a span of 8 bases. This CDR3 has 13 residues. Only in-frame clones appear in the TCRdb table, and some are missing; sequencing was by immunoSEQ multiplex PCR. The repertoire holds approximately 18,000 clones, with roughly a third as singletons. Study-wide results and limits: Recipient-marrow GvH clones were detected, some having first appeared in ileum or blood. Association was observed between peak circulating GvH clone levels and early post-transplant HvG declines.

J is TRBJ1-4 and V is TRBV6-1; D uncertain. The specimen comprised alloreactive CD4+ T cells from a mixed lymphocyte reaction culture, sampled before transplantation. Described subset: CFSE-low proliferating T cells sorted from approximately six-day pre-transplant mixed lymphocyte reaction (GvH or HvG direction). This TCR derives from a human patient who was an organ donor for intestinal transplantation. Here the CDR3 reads CASSESWGEKLFF. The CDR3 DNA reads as TGTGCCAGCAGTGAAAGTTGGGGTGAAAAACTGTTTTTT.